This T cell receptor (beta chain) was retrieved from a study of T-cell memory formation after mild COVID-19. TCRdb used MiXCR to reprocess the 5' RACE reads, holding one entry per CDR3 protein. The sample holds roughly 510,000 distinct CDR3 sequences, 17% seen once. This clonotype was seen a handful of times. The sequence came from an adult woman who had mild COVID-19 (a few samples of this study predate the infection). Cell type and time point are not known. Sequenced sample: PBMCs or a T cell subset sorted from them (not recorded which).

Written as DNA, the CDR3 is TGTGCCAGCAGCTTAGACGGACCAGGAAACACCGGGGAGCTGTTTTTT. This translates into CASSLDGPGNTGELFF. The rearrangement uses TRBV7-3 and TRBJ2-2; D gene uncertain. The CDR3 contains 16 residues. CDR1 and CDR2 from the germline V gene are SGHTA and FQGTGA. V was shortened by 2 bases and J by 2 bases, with 12 bases between the two germline ends.